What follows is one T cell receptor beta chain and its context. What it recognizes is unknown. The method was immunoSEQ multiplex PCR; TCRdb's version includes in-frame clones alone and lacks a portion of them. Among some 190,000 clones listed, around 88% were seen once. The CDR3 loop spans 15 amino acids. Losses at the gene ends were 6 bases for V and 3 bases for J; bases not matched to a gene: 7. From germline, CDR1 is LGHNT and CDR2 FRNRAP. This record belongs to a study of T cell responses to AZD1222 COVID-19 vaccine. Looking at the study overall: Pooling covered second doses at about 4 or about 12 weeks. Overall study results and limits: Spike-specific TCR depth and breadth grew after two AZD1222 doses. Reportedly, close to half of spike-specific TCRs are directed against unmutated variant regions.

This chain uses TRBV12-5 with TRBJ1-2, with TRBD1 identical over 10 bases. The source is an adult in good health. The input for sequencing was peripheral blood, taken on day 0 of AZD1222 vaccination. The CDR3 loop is CASGSGQGNYYGYTF. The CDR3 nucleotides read TGTGCTAGTGGATCGGGACAGGGGAATTACTATGGCTACACCTTC.